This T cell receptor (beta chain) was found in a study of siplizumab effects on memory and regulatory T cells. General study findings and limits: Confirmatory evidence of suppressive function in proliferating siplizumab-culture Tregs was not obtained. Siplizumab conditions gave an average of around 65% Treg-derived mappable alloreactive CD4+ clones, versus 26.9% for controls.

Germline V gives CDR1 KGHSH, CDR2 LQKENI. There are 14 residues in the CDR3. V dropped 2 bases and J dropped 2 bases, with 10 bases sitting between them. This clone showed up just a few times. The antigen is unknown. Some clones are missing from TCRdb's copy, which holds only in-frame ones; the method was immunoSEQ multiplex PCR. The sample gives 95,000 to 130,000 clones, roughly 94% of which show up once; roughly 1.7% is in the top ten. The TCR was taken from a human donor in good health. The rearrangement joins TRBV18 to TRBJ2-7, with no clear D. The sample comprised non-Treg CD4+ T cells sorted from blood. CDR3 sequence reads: CASSPGNNAYEQYF. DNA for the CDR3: TGTGCCAGCTCACCAGGGAACAATGCCTACGAGCAGTACTTC.